The rows below give T cell receptor beta chains drawn from one sample of a study of blood T cell repertoires in COVID-19. Here immunoSEQ multiplex PCR was the method, and the copy in TCRdb shows in-frame clones only, minus some. The sample lists hundreds of thousands of clones, 70% to 75% occurring once. The sample consisted of peripheral blood. These TCRs come from a woman of 80 years or more with acute or convalescent COVID-19. The CDR3 runs from the conserved cysteine through the conserved F or W. Fields, in order: D gene, J gene, clone size, V gene, CDR3 DNA, CDR3 protein. D genes are given only for firm matches. The size of a clone is reported for some rows only, either as once, few or many, or as a class for expanded clones.

- | TRBJ1-1 | - | TRBV6-5 | TGTGCCAGCTCCTCTAGGAACACTGAAGCTTTCTTT | CASSSRNTEAFF
TRBD1 | TRBJ1-5 | - | TRBV2 | TGTGCCAGTGGACAGGGCCACAATCAGCCCCAGCATTTT | CASGQGHNQPQHF
- | TRBJ1-2 | - | TRBV5-6 | TGTGCCAGCAGCCAGACAGTAGACTATGGCTACACCTTC | CASSQTVDYGYTF
TRBD1 | TRBJ2-6 | - | TRBV5-1 | TGCGCCAGCACCCTCGCGACAGGGCCTGGGGCCAACGTCCTGACTTTC | CASTLATGPGANVLTF
- | TRBJ2-7 | - | TRBV6-6 | TGTGCCAGCAGCCCCGAGGGCCTGGGAGAGCAGTACTTC | CASSPEGLGEQYF
- | TRBJ1-3 | - | TRBV19 | TGTGCCAGTAGTATCGGTCAAGGAAACACCATATATTTT | CASSIGQGNTIYF
- | TRBJ2-1 | - | TRBV13 | TGTGCCAGCAGCCCGGGGGTGAGCTCCTACAATGAGCAGTTCTTC | CASSPGVSSYNEQFF
- | TRBJ2-4 | - | TRBV19 | TGTGCCAGTCAGGTGTCGGTCTTAGCCAAAAACATTCAGTACTTC | CASQVSVLAKNIQYF
- | TRBJ1-2 | - | TRBV6-4 | TGTGCCAGCAGTGACCGCCCCCTGGGAGGTTCAACAGGCTACACCTTC | CASSDRPLGGSTGYTF
TRBD2 | TRBJ2-3 | - | TRBV7-2 | TGTGCCAGCAGCTTAGGGGGAGGGCGGCCCACAGATACGCAGTATTTT | CASSLGGGRPTDTQYF
TRBD1 | TRBJ1-5 | - | TRBV9 | TGTGCCAGCAGCGAGACAGGGGTCAATCAGCCCCAGCATTTT | CASSETGVNQPQHF
TRBD1 | TRBJ1-6 | - | TRBV4-3 | TGCGCCAGCAGCCAAGATACGAACAGGGGAAGCTCCTATAATTCACCCCTCCACTTT | CASSQDTNRGSSYNSPLHF
- | TRBJ1-4 | few | TRBV9 | TGTGCCAGCAGCGTAGCCTCGGCCAGGGTTAATGAAAAACTGTTTTTT | CASSVASARVNEKLFF
- | TRBJ2-6 | - | TRBV3-1/TRBV3-2 | TGTGCCAGCAGCCAAGGGTCGGGGAGGGCCAACGTCCTGACTTTC | CASSQGSGRANVLTF
- | TRBJ1-1 | - | TRBV5-5 | TGTGCCAGCAGCTTTGCGGGGGGCAACACTGAAGCTTTCTTT | CASSFAGGNTEAFF
TRBD1 | TRBJ2-2 | once | TRBV5-4 | TGTGCCAGCAGCTTGGGTACAGGGGGCGGCACCGGGGAGCTGTTTTTT | CASSLGTGGGTGELFF
TRBD2 | TRBJ2-1 | - | TRBV19 | TGTGCCGCTGATCGGGGGGGTGGATCCTACAATGAGCAGTTCTTC | CAADRGGGSYNEQFF
TRBD1 | TRBJ1-6 | few | TRBV27 | TGTGCCAGCAGTTTCCAGGACAGGGGAAATTCACCCCTCCACTTT | CASSFQDRGNSPLHF
- | TRBJ1-6 | - | TRBV2 | TGTGCCAGCAGTGAATGGAGTATTCGGAATTCACCCCTCCACTTT | CASSEWSIRNSPLHF